This T cell receptor beta chain was retrieved from a study of OX40 agonist ivuxolimab in advanced cancers. The CDR3 sequence is 14 residues long. Per the germline V gene, CDR1 is SGHRS and CDR2 is YFSETQ. The germline V and J ends were trimmed by 1 base and 0 bases, with 8 bases remaining between them. This table comes from immunoSEQ multiplex PCR, and its TCRdb copy is limited to in-frame clones, with some not included. The sample holds about 100,000 clones, 90% seen once. This TCR was recovered from an adult with an advanced solid tumor such as melanoma, head and neck, liver or kidney cancer. This chain connects TRBV5-1 to TRBJ2-7; D ambiguous. Sample: CD4+ or CD8+ T cells sorted from blood, taken in a trial of the OX40 agonist ivuxolimab. CDR3 DNA sequence: TGCGCCAGCAGCTTGATGGCAAGCTCCTACGAGCAGTACTTC. Its protein is CASSLMASSYEQYF.